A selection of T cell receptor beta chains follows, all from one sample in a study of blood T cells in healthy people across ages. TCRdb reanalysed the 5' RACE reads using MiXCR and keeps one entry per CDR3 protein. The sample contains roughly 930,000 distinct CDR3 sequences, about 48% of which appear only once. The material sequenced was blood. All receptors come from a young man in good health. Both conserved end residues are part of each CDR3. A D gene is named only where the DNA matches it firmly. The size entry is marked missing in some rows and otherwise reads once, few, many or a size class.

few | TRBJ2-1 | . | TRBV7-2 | TGTGCCAGCAGCTTAGATGGCAGGGACTACAATGAGCAGTTCTTC | CASSLDGRDYNEQFF
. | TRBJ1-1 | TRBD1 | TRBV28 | TGTGCCAGCAGCGCGACAGGGGTTCGAAACACTGAAGCTTTCTTT | CASSATGVRNTEAFF
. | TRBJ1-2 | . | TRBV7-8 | TGTGCCAGCAGCCCACGACGGGGGCTTGGAGGCTACACCTTC | CASSPRRGLGGYTF
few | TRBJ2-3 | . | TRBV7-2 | TGTGCCAGCAGCTTAGAGGGCGGGGCTAGCACAGATACGCAGTATTTT | CASSLEGGASTDTQYF
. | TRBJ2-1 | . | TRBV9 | TGTGCCGGCAGCGTAGCTGGGGAAAGCTCCTACAATGAGCAGTTCTTC | CAGSVAGESSYNEQFF
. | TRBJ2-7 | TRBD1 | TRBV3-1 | TGTGCCAGCAGCCAAGACACACAACTACAGGGGGCGGTCTACGAGCAGTACTTC | CASSQDTQLQGAVYEQYF
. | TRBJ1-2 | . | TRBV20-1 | TGCAGTGCTCGCGGGAGGGGAGTAGATGGCTACACCTTC | CSARGRGVDGYTF
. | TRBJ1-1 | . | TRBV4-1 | TGCGCCAGCAGCCAAGGGCAGGCCATGGACACTGAAGCTTTCTTT | CASSQGQAMDTEAFF
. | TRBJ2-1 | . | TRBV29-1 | TGCAGCGCCCGAACGAGTAGAGGGAATGAGCAGTTCTTC | CSARTSRGNEQFF
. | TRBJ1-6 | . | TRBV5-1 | TGCGCCAGCAGCTTGGCCGAACCTCGGGGTTCACCCCTCCACTTT | CASSLAEPRGSPLHF
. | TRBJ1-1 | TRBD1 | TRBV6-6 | TGTGCCAGCAGCCCCAGGGGGATTGAAGCTTTCTTT | CASSPRGIEAFF
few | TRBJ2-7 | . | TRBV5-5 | TGTGCCAGCAGCTTGGAACAGGGCCTGACCTACGAGCAGTACTTC | CASSLEQGLTYEQYF
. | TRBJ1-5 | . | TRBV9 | TGTGCCAGCAGCTTCCACCGGGACAACTATCAGCCCCAGCATTTT | CASSFHRDNYQPQHF
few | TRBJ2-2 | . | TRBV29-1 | TGCAGCGTTGTGGCAGCGAACACCGGGGAGCTGTTTTTT | CSVVAANTGELFF
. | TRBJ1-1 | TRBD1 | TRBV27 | TGTGCCAGCTTCCGGGACAGAACTGAAGCTTTCTTT | CASFRDRTEAFF
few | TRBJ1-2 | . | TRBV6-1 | TGTGCCAGCATCGGAGGGGGTGATGGCTACACCTTC | CASIGGGDGYTF
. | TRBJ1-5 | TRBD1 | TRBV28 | TGTGCCAGCAGTTTAGGCGACGGGACAGGGAATCAGCCCCAGCATTTT | CASSLGDGTGNQPQHF
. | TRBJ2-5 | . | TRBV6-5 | TGTGCCAGCAGTCAAAACAGGGCAGAGACCCAGTACTTC | CASSQNRAETQYF